This TCR beta chain came from a study of blood T cell repertoires in COVID-19. Generated by immunoSEQ multiplex PCR, the TCRdb table keeps only in-frame clones and is missing some. The table has about 200,000 clones, about 86% seen once. Germline loops: CDR1 GTSNPN, CDR2 SVGIG (reference sequence). The CDR3 totals 14 residues. With V trimmed by 3 bases and J by 1 base, 2 bases remained unmatched. This chain connects TRBV30 to TRBJ2-2; TRBD1 matches 7 bases. This TCR was sampled from a woman in her fifties or sixties with acute or convalescent COVID-19. Input material: peripheral blood. The CDR3 loop reads CAWRRTGNTGELFF. The CDR3 region has the DNA TGTGCCTGGAGGAGGACAGGGAACACCGGGGAGCTGTTTTTT.